The 5 T cell receptor beta chains below were found in one sample sequenced in a study of blood T cell repertoires in COVID-19. TCRdb's copy holds only in-frame clones and misses some; the assay was immunoSEQ multiplex PCR. The data hold 150,000 to 200,000 clones, with over 75% observed a single time. The sequenced material came from peripheral blood. The receptors stem from a man aged 50 to 59 who had recovered from COVID-19.

This sequence joins TRBV19 and TRBJ2-1; TRBD1 aligns across 9 bases. Trimming removed 3 bases from V and 7 bases from J; junction bases left unmatched: 10. Germline V gene data show CDR1 as LNHDA and CDR2 as SQIVND (reference sequence). This CDR3 region has 16 residues. In nucleotides, the CDR3 is TGTGCCAGTAGTATTGATGGGACAGGGAATGCAAATGAGCAGTTCTTC. Protein product: CASSIDGTGNANEQFF.

The V and J genes are TRBV7-6 and TRBJ2-1, with TRBD2 matching 9 bases. The junction had 3 bases not matched to a gene; V was cut back by 5 bases and J by 1 base. Germline CDR1 SGHVS, CDR2 FNYEAQ. The CDR3 has 15 residues. The CDR3 here is CASSPRGGSYNEQFF. The CDR3 coding sequence is TGTGCCAGCAGCCCGCGGGGGGGATCCTACAATGAGCAGTTCTTC.

This clone was recorded only once. The chain links TRBV2 to TRBJ2-3, with TRBD2 matching 10 bases. CDR3 size: 16 residues. Germline assignment: CDR1 SNHLY and CDR2 FYNNEI. The V and J ends lost 3 bases and 4 bases, in that order; junction bases with no gene match: 7. CDR3 in DNA: TGTGCCAGCAGTGAGCCGGTAGCGGGAGGCGCAGATACGCAGTATTTT. Protein sequence: CASSEPVAGGADTQYF.

The chain combines TRBV6-5 with TRBJ1-4; 7 bases agree with TRBD1. There are 15 residues in the CDR3. The germline V gene has CDR1 MNHEY and CDR2 SVGAGI. V was clipped by 2 bases and J by 3 bases; unmatched bases: 3. CDR3 loop: CASSYTTGSNEKLFF. CDR3 nucleotides: TGTGCCAGCAGTTACACGACAGGGTCTAATGAAAAACTGTTTTTT.

The CDR3 DNA reads as TGTGCCAGCAGCTTACAGGGTGCCCCCTACAATGAGCAGTTCTTC. As protein: CASSLQGAPYNEQFF. The rearrangement links TRBV7-3 to TRBJ2-1; D might be TRBD1 (5 bases). Trimming removed 2 bases at V and 2 bases at J, with 10 bases between. The CDR3 contains 15 residues. Germline CDR1 SGHTA, CDR2 FQGTGA.